One and the same sample provided the 31 T cell receptor beta chains below, sequenced in a study of T-cell reconstitution after alpha-beta-depleted transplantation in children. Unique molecular identifiers were incorporated during preparation of the TCRbeta library. TCRdb passed the PCR reads through MiXCR, listing each CDR3 protein once. The sample yields 700,000 to 950,000 distinct CDR3 sequences, roughly 15% seen once. The sequenced sample was PBMCs, mostly from graft donor cells, obtained 360 days after TCRalphabeta/CD19-depleted stem cell transplant. All receptors come from a male patient aged 10 to 17 who had a stem cell transplant for acute lymphoblastic leukemia, so the T cells may come from the graft donor.

The chain has TRBV12-3 or TRBV12-4 and TRBJ1-2; unclear D gene. The V and J ends lost 4 bases and 5 bases respectively, with 8 bases between them. The CDR3 runs 12 residues. The DNA for the CDR3 is TGTGCCAGCAGTTCACAACAGTATGGCTACACCTTC. Translated, it gives CASSSQQYGYTF.

The chain uses TRBV7-3 and TRBJ2-1, with D perhaps matching TRBD1 (5 bases). The CDR3 spans 13 residues. Germline CDR1 is SGHTA and CDR2 is FQGTGA. V lost 6 bases to trimming and J lost 7 bases, with 13 bases between them. CDR3 sequence reads: CASRRASGNEQFF. In nucleotides, the CDR3 is TGTGCCAGCAGACGTGCGTCAGGGAATGAGCAGTTCTTC.

This clonotype was recorded at least ten times. The V call is TRBV29-1, the J call TRBJ2-1; TRBD1 matches 10 bases. Trimming cost V 4 bases and J 5 bases; bases outside gene matches: 5. CDR1 is SQVTM, CDR2 ANQGSEA, per germline. The CDR3 is 14 amino acids. The CDR3 DNA is TGCAGCGTTGCGGGACAGGGGTCTAACAATGAGCAGTTCTTC. Translating gives CSVAGQGSNNEQFF.

This chain links TRBV6-5 with TRBJ1-1; a possible D gene is TRBD1 (6 bases). The CDR3 loop spans 15 amino acids. Trimming shortened V by 2 bases and J by 4 bases, and 14 bases separated the two germline ends. CDR1 MNHEY and CDR2 SVGAGI come from the germline V gene. CDR3 DNA: TGTGCCAGCAGTTACCAACAGGGCTTCGGCACTGAAGCTTTCTTT. Translation: CASSYQQGFGTEAFF.

This clonotype has more than one count but fewer than ten. The chain joins TRBV11-2 to TRBJ2-3, with 8 bases lining up with TRBD2. Germline V gene lookup returns CDR1 SGHAT and CDR2 FQNNGV. The CDR3 loop spans 14 amino acids. V lost 7 bases to trimming and J lost 4 bases; unmatched junction nucleotides: 7. The DNA for the CDR3 is TGTGCCAGCAAACCGACTAGCGAGCCAGATACGCAGTATTTT. Encoded protein: CASKPTSEPDTQYF.

This clonotype occurred once. This chain uses TRBV6-2 or TRBV6-3 with TRBJ1-5; 8 nucleotides align to TRBD1. J lost 7 bases, V lost 6 bases, and 11 bases had no gene match. There are 15 residues in the CDR3. Per the germline V gene, CDR1 is MNHEY and CDR2 is SVGEGT. The CDR3 loop is CASSRGGQVTQPQHF. CDR3 nucleotide sequence: TGTGCCAGCAGCCGCGGGGGACAGGTTACCCAGCCCCAGCATTTT.

V usage is TRBV7-7 and J usage is TRBJ2-5; D remains ambiguous. V was cut by 5 bases and J by 7 bases, with 14 bases left in between. The CDR3 is 13 residues long. Germline CDR1 reads SSHAT; CDR2 reads FNYEAQ (reference sequence). CDR3 protein: CASSLLVAGTQYF. The CDR3 DNA sequence: TGTGCCAGCAGCCTCTTAGTCGCCGGGACCCAGTACTTC.

The chain combines TRBV5-1 with TRBJ2-7; TRBD2 matches at 15 bases. Trimming at V came to 0 bases and at J to 0 bases, leaving 7 bases not matched to a gene. The germline V gene has CDR1 SGHRS and CDR2 YFSETQ. This CDR3 contains 19 residues. This CDR3 is CASSLEGLAGGASSYEQYF. The CDR3 bases are TGCGCCAGCAGCTTGGAGGGACTAGCGGGAGGAGCGAGCTCCTACGAGCAGTACTTC.

The sample holds a few counts of this clonotype. The chain is built from TRBV5-1 and TRBJ2-4; 12 bases match TRBD2. Trimming took 4 bases from V and 0 from J; bases not matched to a gene: 8. There are 18 residues in the CDR3. The germline CDR1 and CDR2 sequences are SGHRS and YFSETQ. This CDR3 is CASSPWTSGMGAKNIQYF. The CDR3 DNA reads as TGCGCCAGCAGCCCCTGGACTAGCGGGATGGGAGCCAAAAACATTCAGTACTTC.

At least ten counts were recorded for this clonotype. The CDR3 region is CASSLGGQMAYNEQFF. The CDR3 DNA reads as TGTGCCAGCAGCTTGGGAGGACAGATGGCCTACAATGAGCAGTTCTTC. The genes are TRBV5-6 and TRBJ2-1, with D perhaps TRBD1 (6 bases). This CDR3 region has 16 residues. Germline CDR1 SGHDT, CDR2 YYEEEE. V was clipped by 0 bases and J by 2 bases, with 12 bases between them.

V is TRBV4-1 and J is TRBJ1-1, with no clear D. The V end lost 4 bases, the J end lost 4 bases, and 13 bases lay between the germline ends. This CDR3 comprises 14 residues. Germline values: CDR1 MGHRA, CDR2 YSYEKL. CDR3 loop: CASSPGIVPTEAFF. CDR3 coding DNA: TGCGCCAGCAGCCCAGGAATCGTGCCCACTGAAGCTTTCTTT.

The chain carries TRBV4-1 and TRBJ2-1, with D tentatively TRBD2 (5 bases). The V end lost 4 bases, the J end lost 8 bases, and 15 bases lay between the germline ends. Per germline, CDR1 MGHRA and CDR2 YSYEKL. CDR3 length: 14 amino acids. The CDR3 nucleotides are TGCGCCAGCAGCCCACCGAGTCCTAGCCATGAGCAGTTCTTC. This sequence encodes CASSPPSPSHEQFF.

The J gene is TRBJ2-1, the V gene TRBV5-1; TRBD2 aligns across 13 bases. Germline CDR1 is SGHRS and CDR2 is YFSETQ. After removal of 4 bases from V and 7 bases from J, the junction contained 11 bases not matched to a gene. The CDR3 consists of 17 residues. The CDR3: CASSADRTSGSSNEQFF. As DNA, the CDR3 is TGCGCCAGCAGCGCTGACAGGACTAGCGGGAGTTCAAATGAGCAGTTCTTC.

V is TRBV12-3 or TRBV12-4 and J is TRBJ1-1; D might be TRBD1 (6 bases). The CDR3 is 13 amino acids. The ends were cut back, 7 bases at V and 1 base at J, with 10 bases in the middle. CDR3 nucleotides: TGTGCCAGCATTGTCAGGGGGAACACTGAAGCTTTCTTT. It codes for CASIVRGNTEAFF.

This clonotype was counted a few times. V gene TRBV12-5 combines with J gene TRBJ2-5; 7 nucleotides align to TRBD1. The germline V gene encodes CDR1 LGHNT and CDR2 FRNRAP. Trimming cost V 6 bases and J 5 bases; bases outside gene matches: 12. The CDR3 has 15 residues. CDR3 sequence reads: CASGRQGRIPETQYF. The CDR3 nucleotides read TGTGCTAGTGGCCGACAGGGAAGGATCCCGGAGACCCAGTACTTC.

The rearrangement uses TRBV5-1 and TRBJ1-2; 8 bases align to TRBD1. J was trimmed by 3 bases and V by 5 bases; bases with no gene match: 6. The CDR3 consists of 14 residues. Germline V gene lookup returns CDR1 SGHRS and CDR2 YFSETQ. In nucleotides, the CDR3 is TGCGCCAGCAGGAAACAGGGGGAAGACTATGGCTACACCTTC. This gives the protein CASRKQGEDYGYTF.

The V and J genes are TRBV24-1 and TRBJ2-4, with 7 positions matching TRBD1. The V gene end was trimmed by 4 bases and the J gene end by 6 bases; junction bases not matched to a gene: 8. This CDR3 has 15 residues. The germline gives CDR1 KGHDR, CDR2 SFDVKD. Here the CDR3 reads CATSDSQQGLNIQYF. CDR3 DNA: TGTGCCACCAGTGACTCCCAACAGGGGCTAAACATTCAGTACTTC.

The J gene is TRBJ1-1, the V gene TRBV2, with D possibly TRBD1 on 6 matching bases. The CDR3 totals 14 residues. Trimming removed 3 bases from V and 1 base from J, with 9 bases in between. CDR1 and CDR2 (germline): SNHLY, FYNNEI. DNA of the CDR3: TGTGCCAGCAGTGAGACGACAGGGAACACTGAAGCTTTCTTT. This encodes CASSETTGNTEAFF. The full variable domain, rest sourced from reference TRBV2 and TRBJ1-1, is EPEVTQTPSHQVTQMGQEVILRCVPISNHLYFYWYRQILGQKVEFLVSFYNNEISEKSEIFDDQFSVERPDGSNFTLKIRSTKLEDSAMYFCASSETTGNTEAFFGQGTRLTVV.

The chain links TRBV7-9 to TRBJ2-7, with D perhaps matching TRBD2 (5 bases). The germline CDR1 and CDR2 sequences are SEHNR and FQNEAQ (reference sequence). Trimming cost V 8 bases and J 6 bases, with 11 bases left between them. This CDR3 region has 11 residues. This CDR3 is CASPGGGEQYF. The CDR3 DNA is TGTGCCAGCCCCGGAGGAGGCGAGCAGTACTTC.

This chain uses TRBV28 with TRBJ2-7, with TRBD2 matching 10 bases. Losses at the gene ends were 2 bases for V and 0 bases for J; bases not matched to a gene: 10. CDR1 is MDHEN and CDR2 is SYDVKM in the germline V gene. This CDR3 contains 18 residues. The CDR3 DNA sequence: TGTGCCAGCAGTTTAAATTTTGGACTAGCGGCACTCTCCTACGAGCAGTACTTC. Translating gives CASSLNFGLAALSYEQYF.

This clonotype has more than one count but fewer than ten. The V call is TRBV2, the J call TRBJ2-2, with D perhaps TRBD1 (6 bases). Trimming removed 4 bases at V and 0 bases at J, with 18 bases between. CDR1 and CDR2 (germline): SNHLY, FYNNEI. The CDR3 loop spans 18 amino acids. The CDR3: CASSVTFGQSANTGELFF. CDR3 sequence (DNA): TGTGCCAGCAGTGTAACCTTTGGACAGTCTGCGAACACCGGGGAGCTGTTTTTT.

This clonotype was picked up a small number of times. The V and J genes are TRBV7-9 and TRBJ2-1; D remains unclear. The CDR3 runs to 14 residues. CDR1 and CDR2 from the germline V gene are SEHNR and FQNEAQ (reference sequence). The V and J ends lost 2 bases and 10 bases respectively, with 15 bases between them. The CDR3 protein is CASSLFGSEEEQFF. The CDR3 DNA reads TGTGCCAGCAGCTTATTTGGGTCGGAAGAGGAGCAGTTCTTC.

In its sample, this clonotype was seen a few times. This sequence joins TRBV4-1 and TRBJ2-7; 8 bases align to TRBD2. This CDR3 region has 19 residues. Germline values: CDR1 MGHRA, CDR2 YSYEKL. J was trimmed by 5 bases and V by 0 bases; bases with no gene match: 18. The CDR3 here is CASSQDPTRRLAGFHEQYF. The CDR3 DNA sequence: TGCGCCAGCAGCCAAGATCCCACCCGGAGGCTAGCGGGTTTTCACGAGCAGTACTTC.

There are a few counts of this clonotype. The rearrangement uses TRBV27 and TRBJ2-7; 9 bases line up with TRBD2. Germline loops: CDR1 MNHEY, CDR2 SMNVEV (reference sequence). V dropped 2 bases and J dropped 8; count of bases not matched to a gene: 1. The length of the CDR3 is 12 residues. CDR3 DNA: TGTGCCAGCAGTTTAGGGACTAGCAAGCAGTACTTC. It codes for CASSLGTSKQYF.

This clonotype was detected a few times. The rearrangement joins TRBV29-1 to TRBJ2-3, with D possibly matching TRBD1 (6 bases). The CDR3 is 13 residues long. Trimming left V 4 bases short and J 0 bases short, with 8 bases between. Germline-derived CDR1 and CDR2 are SQVTM and ANQGSEA. The CDR3, as DNA: TGCAGCGTTGTCAGGGGCAGCACAGATACGCAGTATTTT. Translating gives CSVVRGSTDTQYF.

This clonotype has a handful of counts. This rearrangement joins TRBV18 to TRBJ2-7; maybe TRBD1 (5 bases). Per the germline V gene, CDR1 is KGHSH and CDR2 is LQKENI. The CDR3 contains 13 residues. V was pared by 2 bases and J by 7 bases, with 12 bases between. Here the CDR3 DNA reads TGTGCCAGCTCACCAGGGGCTGGGAAAGAGCAGTACTTC. Encoded protein: CASSPGAGKEQYF.

A few counts support this clonotype. V gene TRBV11-2 combines with J gene TRBJ2-2, with 11 bases that match TRBD2. The CDR3 consists of 19 residues. V shed 0 bases and J 5 bases; nucleotides not matched to a gene: 11. Germline V lookup: CDR1 SGHAT, CDR2 FQNNGV. The CDR3 nucleotides are TGTGCCAGCAGCTTAGATCTGGGACTAGCGGTCCCCGGAACCGGGGAGCTGTTTTTT. Its protein is CASSLDLGLAVPGTGELFF. The whole variable domain, filled in from reference TRBV11-2 and TRBJ2-2, reads EAGVAQSPRYKIIEKRQSVAFWCNPISGHATLYWYQQILGQGPKLLIQFQNNGVVDDSQLPKDRFSAERLKGVDSTLKIQPAKLEDSAVYLCASSLDLGLAVPGTGELFFGEGSRLTVL.

This clonotype was seen a handful of times. The chain links TRBV5-1 to TRBJ1-4; TRBD1 might be the D (6 bases). The germline CDR1 and CDR2 sequences are SGHRS and YFSETQ. This CDR3 has 15 amino acids. The V end lost 4 bases, the J end lost 7 bases, and 17 bases lay between the germline ends. The CDR3 here is CASSLPTGFSEKLFF. CDR3 nucleotide sequence: TGCGCCAGCAGCCTACCTACAGGGTTTTCTGAAAAACTGTTTTTT.

This clonotype was recorded at least ten times. The rearrangement uses TRBV24-1 and TRBJ2-3, with TRBD1 matching 8 bases. Germline CDR1 is KGHDR and CDR2 is SFDVKD. The CDR3 runs 16 residues. J was trimmed by 3 bases and V by 4 bases; bases with no gene match: 8. The CDR3 coding sequence is TGTGCCACCAGTGAACCAGGACAGGGTGAGACAGATACGCAGTATTTT. Translating it yields CATSEPGQGETDTQYF.

V and J are TRBV29-1 and TRBJ2-3; D not certain. This CDR3 contains 13 residues. V was clipped by 5 bases and J by 2 bases, with 11 bases between them. In germline, CDR1 is SQVTM, CDR2 ANQGSEA. The CDR3 spells CSVLEINTDTQYF. As DNA, the CDR3 is TGCAGCGTTCTGGAGATTAACACAGATACGCAGTATTTT.

The V and J genes are TRBV6-5 and TRBJ2-3; D is unclear. The V gene lost 2 bases and the J gene lost 1 base, with 10 bases spanning the gap. Germline assignment: CDR1 MNHEY and CDR2 SVGAGI. The CDR3 spans 15 residues. The CDR3 DNA sequence: TGTGCCAGCAGTTACGGGAATCCGCGCACAGATACGCAGTATTTT. Its protein product is CASSYGNPRTDTQYF.